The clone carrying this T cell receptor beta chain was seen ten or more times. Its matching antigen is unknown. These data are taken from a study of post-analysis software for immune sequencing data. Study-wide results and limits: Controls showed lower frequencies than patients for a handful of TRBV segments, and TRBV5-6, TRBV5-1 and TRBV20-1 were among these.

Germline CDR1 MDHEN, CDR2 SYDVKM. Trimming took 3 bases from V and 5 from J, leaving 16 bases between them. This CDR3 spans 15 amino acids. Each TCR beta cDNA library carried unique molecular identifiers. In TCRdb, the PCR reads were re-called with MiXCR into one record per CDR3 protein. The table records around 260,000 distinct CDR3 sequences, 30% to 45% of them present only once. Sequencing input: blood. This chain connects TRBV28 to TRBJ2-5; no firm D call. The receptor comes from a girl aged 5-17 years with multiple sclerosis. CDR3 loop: CASSFIGRHAETQYF. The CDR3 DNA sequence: TGTGCCAGCAGTTTCATAGGCCGACATGCGGAGACCCAGTACTTC.